The rows below give T cell receptor beta chains drawn from one sample of a study of cytomegalovirus exposure and HLA in healthy donors. Here immunoSEQ multiplex PCR was the method, and the copy in TCRdb shows in-frame clones only, minus some. The data hold roughly 150,000 clones, with more than 70% observed a single time. Input material: PBMCs. The origin of the receptors is a man aged 30-40 years in good health and CMV-seropositive. CDR3s include the opening cysteine and the closing phenylalanine or tryptophan. D genes are given only for firm matches. The size entry is marked missing in some rows and otherwise reads once, few, many or a size class.

clone_size,j_call,d_call,v_call,cdr3_aa,cdr3_nt
-,TRBJ2-1,TRBD1,TRBV5-8,CASSVGTGVYNEQFF,TGTGCCAGCAGCGTCGGGACAGGGGTTTACAATGAGCAGTTCTTC
-,TRBJ2-3,-,TRBV28,CASSFADTQYF,TGTGCCAGCAGTTTCGCAGATACGCAGTATTTT
-,TRBJ2-1,TRBD2,TRBV18,CASSPGLAGANEQFF,TGTGCCAGCTCACCGGGACTAGCGGGAGCCAATGAGCAGTTCTTC
few,TRBJ2-1,TRBD1,TRBV7-2,CASSRQGARVGNEQFF,TGTGCCAGCAGCAGACAGGGGGCACGAGTGGGCAATGAGCAGTTCTTC
-,TRBJ1-1,TRBD1,TRBV4-1,CASSPGTGFAEAFF,TGCGCCAGCAGCCCTGGGACAGGGTTCGCTGAAGCTTTCTTT
-,TRBJ2-2,TRBD1,TRBV7-3,CASSLVPGGGTGELFF,TGTGCCAGCAGCTTAGTGCCAGGGGGCGGCACCGGGGAGCTGTTTTTT
-,TRBJ2-3,-,TRBV18,CASSLRTDTQYF,TGTGCCAGCTCCCTCAGGACAGATACGCAGTATTTT
-,TRBJ1-6,-,TRBV30,CAWSRGSYNSPLHF,TGTGCCTGGAGTAGAGGATCCTATAATTCACCCCTCCACTTT
-,TRBJ1-2,TRBD1,TRBV2,CASRTDRANYGYTF,TGTGCCAGCAGGACGGACAGGGCTAACTATGGCTACACCTTC
-,TRBJ2-7,-,TRBV28,CASSTGGGAGYEQYF,TGTGCCAGCAGCACAGGGGGGGGCGCGGGCTACGAGCAGTACTTC
-,TRBJ2-5,TRBD1,TRBV25-1,CATTAGGIETQYF,TGTGCCACCACGGCAGGGGGCATAGAGACCCAGTACTTC
-,TRBJ1-2,TRBD1,TRBV6-5,CASSGFFDRVYGYTF,TGTGCCAGCAGCGGATTCTTTGACAGGGTGTATGGCTACACCTTC
-,TRBJ1-5,-,TRBV5-6,CASSAGGIGSQPQHF,TGTGCCAGCAGCGCCGGAGGTATAGGGTCCCAGCCCCAGCATTTT
once,TRBJ1-5,-,TRBV28,CASSLSGRANQPQHF,TGTGCCAGCAGTTTAAGTGGCAGGGCAAATCAGCCCCAGCATTTT
-,TRBJ1-1,TRBD1,TRBV29-1,CSVFTGGRTEAFF,TGCAGCGTCTTTACAGGGGGGAGGACTGAAGCTTTCTTT
-,TRBJ2-1,-,TRBV6-1,CASSEGTHNEQFF,TGTGCCAGCAGTGAAGGGACTCACAATGAGCAGTTCTTC
-,TRBJ2-2,TRBD2,TRBV28,CASRPSGDTGELFF,TGTGCCAGCCGACCTAGCGGAGACACCGGGGAGCTGTTTTTT
-,TRBJ2-1,-,TRBV13,CASSFGANEQFF,TGTGCCAGCAGCTTCGGAGCGAATGAGCAGTTCTTC
-,TRBJ2-2,-,TRBV19,CASSAWVEQGYTGELFF,TGTGCCAGTAGTGCTTGGGTGGAACAGGGCTACACCGGGGAGCTGTTTTTT
-,TRBJ2-2,TRBD2,TRBV30,CAWSRLAVTGELFF,TGTGCCTGGAGTAGGCTAGCGGTCACCGGGGAGCTGTTTTTT
-,TRBJ1-2,-,TRBV2,CASSRGPDVGYTF,TGTGCCAGCAGCCGAGGTCCCGACGTAGGCTACACCTTC
-,TRBJ1-2,TRBD1,TRBV30,CAWGLAAGGHGYTF,TGTGCCTGGGGGCTCGCGGCAGGGGGTCATGGCTACACCTTC
-,TRBJ1-2,TRBD1,TRBV7-2,CASSRTLSTGQSYGYTF,TGTGCCAGCAGCCGCACCCTTTCGACAGGGCAATCCTATGGCTACACCTTC
few,TRBJ1-1,-,TRBV2,CASSRGEDTEAFF,TGTGCCAGCAGCAGGGGAGAGGACACTGAAGCTTTCTTT
-,TRBJ2-1,TRBD2,TRBV9,CASSGGTRNVYEQFF,TGTGCCAGCAGCGGTGGGACTAGGAATGTTTATGAGCAGTTCTTC
-,TRBJ1-2,-,TRBV6-1,CASNQGGASGYTF,TGTGCCAGCAACCAGGGAGGGGCAAGTGGCTACACCTTC
-,TRBJ1-2,TRBD1,TRBV28,CASGDRGRGYGYTF,TGTGCCAGCGGGGACAGGGGGCGAGGCTATGGCTACACCTTC
-,TRBJ1-5,-,TRBV7-6,CASSPRRDSNQPQHF,TGTGCCAGCAGCCCTAGACGGGATAGCAATCAGCCCCAGCATTTT
-,TRBJ2-3,-,TRBV6-1,CASSDYAGTDTQYF,TGTGCCAGCAGTGATTATGCGGGAACAGATACGCAGTATTTT
-,TRBJ1-2,TRBD1,TRBV14,CASSRSGQGINGYTF,TGTGCCAGCAGCCGATCGGGACAGGGGATTAATGGCTACACCTTC
few,TRBJ2-7,TRBD1,TRBV14,CASSQAPQGARKYF,TGTGCCAGCAGCCAAGCCCCCCAGGGGGCAAGGAAATACTTC
-,TRBJ2-2,TRBD2,TRBV15,CATATSANTGELFF,TGTGCCACTGCGACTAGCGCAAACACCGGGGAGCTGTTTTTT
-,TRBJ2-1,TRBD2,TRBV9,CASSVEGGLANEQFF,TGTGCCAGCAGCGTAGAAGGCGGACTAGCCAATGAGCAGTTCTTC
-,TRBJ2-5,-,TRBV5-1,CASSSAGRGGQETQYF,TGCGCCAGCAGCTCGGCGGGCCGCGGAGGGCAAGAGACCCAGTACTTC
-,TRBJ2-7,TRBD1,TRBV6-6,CASRTGTGTEQYF,TGTGCCAGCAGAACCGGGACAGGGACCGAGCAGTACTTC
-,TRBJ2-1,TRBD2,TRBV29-1,CSVGERENEQFF,TGCAGCGTAGGGGAGCGGGAGAATGAGCAGTTCTTC
-,TRBJ2-1,TRBD2,TRBV5-4,CTGSQRGVYNEQFF,TGTACTGGGTCCCAGCGGGGGGTATACAATGAGCAGTTCTTC
-,TRBJ2-1,-,TRBV7-9,CASSLADNEQFF,TGTGCCAGCAGCTTAGCCGACAATGAGCAGTTCTTC
-,TRBJ2-7,TRBD1,TRBV27,CATGQGNKQYF,TGTGCCACGGGACAGGGAAATAAGCAGTACTTC
-,TRBJ2-7,TRBD1,TRBV5-5,CASSLVEAGGGPAREQYF,TGTGCCAGCAGCTTGGTCGAGGCAGGGGGTGGCCCAGCGCGCGAGCAGTACTTC
-,TRBJ2-5,-,TRBV29-1,CSVEGVREAETQYF,TGCAGCGTTGAGGGGGTCAGGGAGGCAGAGACCCAGTACTTC
once,TRBJ1-5,-,TRBV16,CASSLLGKPQHF,TGTGCCAGCAGCCTCCTCGGGAAGCCCCAGCATTTT
-,TRBJ1-3,-,TRBV6-1,CASSDGGSSGNTIYF,TGTGCCAGCAGTGACGGCGGTTCCTCTGGAAACACCATATATTTT
few,TRBJ2-1,-,TRBV6-4,CASSVMGGASSYNEQFF,TGTGCCAGCAGTGTAATGGGCGGGGCCAGCTCCTACAATGAGCAGTTCTTC
-,TRBJ1-1,-,TRBV30,CAWQDTKNTEAFF,TGTGCCTGGCAAGATACTAAGAACACTGAAGCTTTCTTT
once,TRBJ2-3,TRBD2,TRBV27,CASSRTSGSLRVDTQYF,TGTGCCAGCAGTCGGACTAGCGGGAGCTTAAGGGTGGATACGCAGTATTTT